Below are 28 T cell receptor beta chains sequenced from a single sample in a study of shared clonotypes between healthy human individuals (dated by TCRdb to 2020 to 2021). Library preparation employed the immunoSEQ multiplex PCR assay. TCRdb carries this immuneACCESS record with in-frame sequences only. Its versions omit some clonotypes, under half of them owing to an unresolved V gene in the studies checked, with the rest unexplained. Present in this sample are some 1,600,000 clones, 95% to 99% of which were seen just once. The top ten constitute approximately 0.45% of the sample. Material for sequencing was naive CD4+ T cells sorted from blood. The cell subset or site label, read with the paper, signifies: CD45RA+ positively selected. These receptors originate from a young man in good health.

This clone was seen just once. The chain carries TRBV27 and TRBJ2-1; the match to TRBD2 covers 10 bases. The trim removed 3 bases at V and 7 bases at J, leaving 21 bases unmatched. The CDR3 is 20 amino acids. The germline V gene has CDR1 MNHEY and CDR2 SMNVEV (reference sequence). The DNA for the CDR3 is TGTGCCAGCAGTTTGTATCCGACACCCGGTTCTAGCGGGAGTAAAAATGAGCAGTTCTTC. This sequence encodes CASSLYPTPGSSGSKNEQFF.

CDR3 in amino acids: CASSLGSRAAFNYGYTF. The CDR3 DNA follows: TGTGCCAGCAGCCTGGGATCCAGGGCCGCTTTTAACTATGGCTACACCTTC. The chain recombines TRBV14 with TRBJ1-2; maybe TRBD1 (5 bases). CDR3 size: 17 residues. Deletions cut 4 bases from V and 1 base from J, with 19 bases between. CDR1 and CDR2 (germline): SGHDN, FVKESK.

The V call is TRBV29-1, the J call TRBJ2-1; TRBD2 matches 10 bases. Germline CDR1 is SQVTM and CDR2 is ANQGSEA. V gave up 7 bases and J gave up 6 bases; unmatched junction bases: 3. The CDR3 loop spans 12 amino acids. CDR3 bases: TGCAGCGCCAGACTAGCGGGCAATGAGCAGTTCTTC. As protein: CSARLAGNEQFF.

DNA of the CDR3: TGCGCCAGCAGCCAAGAGGGGCGATGGGAAGCTTTCTTT. It translates to CASSQEGRWEAFF. The rearrangement joins TRBV4-1 to TRBJ1-1, with D possibly TRBD1 on 5 matching bases. V lost 0 bases and J lost 8, with 10 bases in between. The CDR3 consists of 13 residues. Germline CDR1 reads MGHRA; CDR2 reads YSYEKL.

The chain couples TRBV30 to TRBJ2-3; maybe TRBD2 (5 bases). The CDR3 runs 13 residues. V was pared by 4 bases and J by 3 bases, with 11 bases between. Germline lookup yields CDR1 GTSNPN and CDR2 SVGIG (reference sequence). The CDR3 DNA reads TGTGCCTGGAATGCGGGTGGGACAGATACGCAGTATTTT. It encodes CAWNAGGTDTQYF.

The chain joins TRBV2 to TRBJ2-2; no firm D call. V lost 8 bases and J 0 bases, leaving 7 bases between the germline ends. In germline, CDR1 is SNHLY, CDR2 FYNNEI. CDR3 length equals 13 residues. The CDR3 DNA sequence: TGTGCCAGCCTTAGGGCGAACACCGGGGAGCTGTTTTTT. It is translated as CASLRANTGELFF.

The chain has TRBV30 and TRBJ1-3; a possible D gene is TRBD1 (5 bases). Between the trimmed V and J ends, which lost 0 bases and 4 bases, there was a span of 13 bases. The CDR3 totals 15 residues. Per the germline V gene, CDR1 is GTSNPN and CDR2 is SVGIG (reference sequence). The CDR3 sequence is CAWSVSWGTGNTIYF. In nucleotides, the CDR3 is TGTGCCTGGAGTGTATCTTGGGGGACGGGAAACACCATATATTTT.

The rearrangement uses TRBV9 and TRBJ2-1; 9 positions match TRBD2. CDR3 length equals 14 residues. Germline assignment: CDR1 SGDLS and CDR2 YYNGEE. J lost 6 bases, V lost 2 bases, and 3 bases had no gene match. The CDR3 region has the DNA TGTGCCAGCAGCGTTCTAGCGGGAAGCAATGAGCAGTTCTTC. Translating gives CASSVLAGSNEQFF.

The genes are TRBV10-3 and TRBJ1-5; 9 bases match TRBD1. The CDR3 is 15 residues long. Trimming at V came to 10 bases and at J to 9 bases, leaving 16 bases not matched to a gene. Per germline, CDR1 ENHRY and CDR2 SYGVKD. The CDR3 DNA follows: TGTGCCACCGGACCGGGACAGGGACCGTCTCGGCCCCAGCATTTT. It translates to CATGPGQGPSRPQHF.

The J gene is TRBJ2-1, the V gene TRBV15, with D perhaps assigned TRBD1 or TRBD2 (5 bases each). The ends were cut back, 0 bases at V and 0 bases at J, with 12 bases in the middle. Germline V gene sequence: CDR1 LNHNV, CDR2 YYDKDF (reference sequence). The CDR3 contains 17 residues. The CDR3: CATSRDRGWSSYNEQFF. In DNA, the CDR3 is TGTGCCACCAGCAGAGATCGGGGCTGGAGCTCCTACAATGAGCAGTTCTTC.

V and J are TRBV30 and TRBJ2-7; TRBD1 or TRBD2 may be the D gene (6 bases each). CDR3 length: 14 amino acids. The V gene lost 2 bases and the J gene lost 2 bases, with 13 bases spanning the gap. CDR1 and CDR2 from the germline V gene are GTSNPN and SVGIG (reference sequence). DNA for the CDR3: TGTGCCTGGAGTCGGGGGACACCGCCCTACGAGCAGTACTTC. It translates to CAWSRGTPPYEQYF. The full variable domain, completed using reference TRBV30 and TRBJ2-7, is SQTIHQWPATLVQPVGSPLSLECTVEGTSNPNLYWYRQAAGRGLQLLFYSVGIGQISSEVPQNLSASRPQDRQFILSSKKLLLSDSGFYLCAWSRGTPPYEQYFGPGTRLTVT.

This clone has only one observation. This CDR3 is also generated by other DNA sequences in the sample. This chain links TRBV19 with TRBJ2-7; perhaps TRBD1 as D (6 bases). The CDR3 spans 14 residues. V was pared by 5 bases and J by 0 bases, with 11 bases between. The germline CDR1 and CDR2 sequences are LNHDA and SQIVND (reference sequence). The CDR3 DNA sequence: TGTGCCAGTAGTCCTCGGACAGTCTCCTACGAGCAGTACTTC. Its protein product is CASSPRTVSYEQYF.

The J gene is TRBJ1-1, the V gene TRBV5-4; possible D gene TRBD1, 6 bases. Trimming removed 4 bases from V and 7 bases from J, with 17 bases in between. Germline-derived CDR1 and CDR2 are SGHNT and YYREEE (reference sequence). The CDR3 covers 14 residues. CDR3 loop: CASSLQGPVGEAFF. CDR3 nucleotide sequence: TGTGCCAGCAGCCTACAGGGTCCCGTCGGTGAAGCTTTCTTT.

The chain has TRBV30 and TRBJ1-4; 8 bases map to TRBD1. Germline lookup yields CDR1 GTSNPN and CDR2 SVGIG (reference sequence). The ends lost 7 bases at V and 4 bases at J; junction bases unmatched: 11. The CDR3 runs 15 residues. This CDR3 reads CAYRDRQRSNEKLFF. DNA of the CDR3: TGTGCCTACCGGGACAGGCAGCGTAGTAATGAAAAACTGTTTTTT.

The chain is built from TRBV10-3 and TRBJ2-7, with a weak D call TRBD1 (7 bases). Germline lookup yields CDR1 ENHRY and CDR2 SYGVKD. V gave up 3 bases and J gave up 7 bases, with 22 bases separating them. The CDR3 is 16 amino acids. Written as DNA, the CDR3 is TGTGCCATCAGTGATCAGGGGGGACCGCGTGATGAAGAGCAGTACTTC. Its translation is CAISDQGGPRDEEQYF.

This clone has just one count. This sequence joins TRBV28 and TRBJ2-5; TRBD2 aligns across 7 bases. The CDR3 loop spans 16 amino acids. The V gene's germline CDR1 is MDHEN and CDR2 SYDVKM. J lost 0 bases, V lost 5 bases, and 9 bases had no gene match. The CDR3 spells CASSQIAGRHQETQYF. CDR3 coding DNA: TGTGCCAGCAGTCAAATAGCGGGCCGGCACCAAGAGACCCAGTACTTC.

CDR3 region: CASSPDRVHSGANVLTF. CDR3 coding DNA: TGTGCCAGCAGCCCGGACAGGGTTCACTCTGGGGCCAACGTCCTGACTTTC. The rearrangement joins TRBV7-2 to TRBJ2-6, with TRBD1 matching 8 bases. The CDR3 extends over 17 amino acids. The V and J ends lost 5 bases and 0 bases, in that order; junction bases with no gene match: 6. CDR1 is SGHTA and CDR2 is FQGNSA in the germline V gene.

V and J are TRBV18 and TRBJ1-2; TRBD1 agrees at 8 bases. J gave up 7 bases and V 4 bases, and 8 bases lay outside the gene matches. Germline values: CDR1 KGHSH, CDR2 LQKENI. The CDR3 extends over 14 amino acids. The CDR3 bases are TGTGCCAGCTCACGAACAGGGGGGCCGGGTGGCTACACCTTC. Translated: CASSRTGGPGGYTF.

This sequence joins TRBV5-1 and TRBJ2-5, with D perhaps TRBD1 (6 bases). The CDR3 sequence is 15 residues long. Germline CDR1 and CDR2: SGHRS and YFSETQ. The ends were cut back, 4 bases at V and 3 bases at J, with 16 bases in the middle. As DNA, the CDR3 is TGCGCCAGCAGCGTTACCGGGACACCCGAAGAGACCCAGTACTTC. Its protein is CASSVTGTPEETQYF.

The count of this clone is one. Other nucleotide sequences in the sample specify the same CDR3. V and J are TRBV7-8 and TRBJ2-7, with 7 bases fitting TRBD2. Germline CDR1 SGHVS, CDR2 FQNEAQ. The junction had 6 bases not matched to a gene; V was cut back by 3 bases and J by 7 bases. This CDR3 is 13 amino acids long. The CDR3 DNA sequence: TGTGCCAGCAGCTTCGCGGGAGAGGGGGAGCAGTACTTC. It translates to CASSFAGEGEQYF.

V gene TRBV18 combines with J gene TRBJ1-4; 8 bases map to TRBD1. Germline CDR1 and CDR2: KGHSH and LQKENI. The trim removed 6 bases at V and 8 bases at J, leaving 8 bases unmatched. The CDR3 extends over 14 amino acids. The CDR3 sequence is CASSRTGTGEKLFF. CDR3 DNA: TGTGCCAGCTCTCGAACCGGGACAGGAGAAAAACTGTTTTTT.

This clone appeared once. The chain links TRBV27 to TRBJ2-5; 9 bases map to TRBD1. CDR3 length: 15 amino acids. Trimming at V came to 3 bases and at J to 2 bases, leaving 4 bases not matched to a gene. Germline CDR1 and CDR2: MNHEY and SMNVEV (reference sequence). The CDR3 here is CASSLTGGRQETQYF. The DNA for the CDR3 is TGTGCCAGCAGTTTGACAGGGGGTCGGCAAGAGACCCAGTACTTC.

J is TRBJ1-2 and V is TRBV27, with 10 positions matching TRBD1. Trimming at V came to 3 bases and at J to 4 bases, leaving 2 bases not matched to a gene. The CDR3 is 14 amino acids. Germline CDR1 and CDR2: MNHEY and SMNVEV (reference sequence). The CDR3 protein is CASSFGTGVYGYTF. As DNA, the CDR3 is TGTGCCAGCAGTTTTGGGACAGGGGTCTATGGCTACACCTTC.

The CDR3 coding sequence is TGTGCCAGCAGTCGGCTGGGGGGAGACGGTTTCTTT. This codes for CASSRLGGDGFF. This chain uses TRBV7-8 with TRBJ1-1; TRBD1 is a possible D gene (5 bases). V was shortened by 6 bases and J by 13 bases, with 18 bases between the two germline ends. CDR1 SGHVS and CDR2 FQNEAQ come from the germline V gene. The CDR3 contains 12 residues.

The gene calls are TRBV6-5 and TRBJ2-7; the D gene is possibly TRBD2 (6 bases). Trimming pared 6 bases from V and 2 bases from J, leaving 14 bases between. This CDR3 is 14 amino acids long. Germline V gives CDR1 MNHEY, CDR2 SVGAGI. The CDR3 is CASSNVEGTYEQYF. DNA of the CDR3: TGTGCCAGCAGCAACGTGGAGGGCACCTACGAGCAGTACTTC.

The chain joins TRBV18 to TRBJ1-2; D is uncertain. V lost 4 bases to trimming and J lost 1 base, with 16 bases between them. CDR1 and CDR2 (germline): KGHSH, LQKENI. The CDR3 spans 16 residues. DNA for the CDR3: TGTGCCAGCTCACAAGCATCCCAAGGCCATAACTATGGCTACACCTTC. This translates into CASSQASQGHNYGYTF. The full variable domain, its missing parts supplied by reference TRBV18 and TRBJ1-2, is NAGVMQNPRHLVRRRGQEARLRCSPMKGHSHVYWYRQLPEEGLKFMVYLQKENIIDESGMPKERFSAEFPKEGPSILRIQQVVRGDSAAYFCASSQASQGHNYGYTFGSGTRLTVV.

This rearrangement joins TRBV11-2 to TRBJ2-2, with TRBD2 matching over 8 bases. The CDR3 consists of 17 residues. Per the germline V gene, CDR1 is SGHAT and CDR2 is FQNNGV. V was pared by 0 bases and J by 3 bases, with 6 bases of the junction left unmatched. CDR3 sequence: CASSLDQSGGYTGELFF. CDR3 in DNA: TGTGCCAGCAGCTTAGATCAGAGCGGGGGATACACCGGGGAGCTGTTTTTT.

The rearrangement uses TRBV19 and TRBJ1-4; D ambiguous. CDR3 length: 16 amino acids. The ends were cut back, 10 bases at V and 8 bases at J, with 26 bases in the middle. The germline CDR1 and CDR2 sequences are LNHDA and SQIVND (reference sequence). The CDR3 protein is CATAPPSRRWKEKLFF. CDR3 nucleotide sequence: TGTGCCACCGCCCCTCCCTCCAGAAGATGGAAAGAAAAACTGTTTTTT.